Each of the 32 T cell receptor beta chains below was sequenced from the same sample in a study of persistence of HIV-infected CD4 T cells. Nonspecific anti-CD3/anti-CD28 bead stimulation represents the broad CD4+ T cell repertoire. CD4+ T cells upregulating both CD40 ligand and CD69 were sorted as responding cells. The immunoSEQ assay was version 4, run in survey mode. Libraries were prepared by immunoSEQ multiplex PCR; TCRdb keeps only in-frame clonotypes and omits some of them. This table has 37,000 or so clones, approximately 90% appearing once. These receptors lack a known antigen. The sequencing used CD4+ T cells sorted from PBMCs after approximately 20-hour stimulation, collected from a patient who received antiretroviral therapy. Receptor source: an adult man with HIV who was CMV-seropositive.

The gene calls are TRBV5-8 and TRBJ1-1; TRBD1 agrees at 7 bases. Looked up from germline, CDR1 is SGHTS and CDR2 is YDEGEE. The CDR3 runs to 14 residues. J gave up 7 bases and V 4 bases, and 10 bases lay outside the gene matches. Here the CDR3 DNA reads TGTGCCAGCAGCCGTAATGGACAGGTACTTGAAGCTTTCTTT. This codes for CASSRNGQVLEAFF. The full variable domain, its missing parts supplied by reference TRBV5-8 and TRBJ1-1, is EAGVTQSPTHLIKTRGQQATLRCSPISGHTSVYWYQQALGLGLQFLLWYDEGEERNRGNFPPRFSGRQFPNYSSELNVNALELEDSALYLCASSRNGQVLEAFFGQGTRLTVV.

The J gene is TRBJ2-3, the V gene TRBV25-1; TRBD2 matches 12 bases. The V gene's germline CDR1 is MGHDK and CDR2 SYGVNS. The CDR3 totals 16 residues. V shed 2 bases, J shed 3 bases, and the junction held 3 bases outside the gene matches. The CDR3 region has the DNA TGTGCCAGCAGTGAAGGACTAGCGGGAAAGACAGATACGCAGTATTTT. The encoded protein is CASSEGLAGKTDTQYF.

CDR3 residues: CASSLTQGGRSYEQYF. CDR3 DNA sequence: TGTGCCAGCAGCCTTACTCAGGGGGGAAGGTCCTACGAGCAGTACTTC. The chain uses TRBV4-2 and TRBJ2-7; a weak D match, TRBD1 (7 bases). V lost 4 bases, J lost 1 base, and 17 bases lay in between. There are 16 residues in the CDR3. Germline-derived CDR1 and CDR2 are LGHNA and YNFKEQ.

This rearrangement joins TRBV5-4 to TRBJ2-1, with 16 bases lining up with TRBD2. Germline V CDR1 and CDR2: SGHNT, YYREEE (reference sequence). The V and J ends lost 3 bases and 9 bases, in that order; junction bases with no gene match: 6. This CDR3 region has 16 residues. This CDR3 is CASSWGTSGRDVEQFF. CDR3 coding DNA: TGTGCCAGCAGCTGGGGGACTAGCGGGAGGGACGTTGAGCAGTTCTTC.

V is TRBV6-6 and J is TRBJ2-2; D remains unclear. Trimming shortened V by 3 bases and J by 2 bases, and 10 bases separated the two germline ends. CDR1 is MNHNY and CDR2 is SVGAGI in the germline V gene (reference sequence). This CDR3 is 15 amino acids long. The CDR3 nucleotides are TGTGCCAGCAGTTATATTCACAGTAACACCGGGGAGCTGTTTTTT. Translated: CASSYIHSNTGELFF.

The rearrangement joins TRBV4-2 to TRBJ1-3; D gene uncertain. Deletions cut 0 bases from V and 10 bases from J, with 7 bases between. Germline assignment: CDR1 LGHNA and CDR2 YNFKEQ. This CDR3 has 12 residues. The CDR3 bases are TGTGCCAGCAGCCAAGAGGGCCGAACCATATATTTT. Its protein product is CASSQEGRTIYF.

V and J are TRBV10-3 and TRBJ2-5, with D possibly being TRBD2 (5 bases). The CDR3 has 14 amino acids. Germline V gives CDR1 ENHRY, CDR2 SYGVKD. Deletions cut 6 bases from V and 5 bases from J, with 16 bases between. The CDR3 nucleotides are TGTGCCATCAGCCCGGGATCCTGGGAGGAGACCCAGTACTTC. Amino acids: CAISPGSWEETQYF.

This clone was counted a single time. V usage is TRBV19 and J usage is TRBJ1-2, with TRBD1 matching 8 bases. In germline, CDR1 is LNHDA, CDR2 SQIVND (reference sequence). The CDR3 runs to 14 residues. V was pared by 5 bases and J by 2 bases, with 4 bases of the junction left unmatched. The CDR3 here is CASSRRQGNYGYTF. The CDR3 region has the DNA TGTGCCAGTAGTCGGCGACAGGGGAACTATGGCTACACCTTC.

The sample holds one count of this clone. The rearrangement uses TRBV30 and TRBJ2-1, with D perhaps TRBD1 (6 bases). Between the trimmed V and J ends, which lost 0 bases and 3 bases, there was a span of 18 bases. The CDR3 contains 17 residues. Germline V gives CDR1 GTSNPN, CDR2 SVGIG (reference sequence). The CDR3 sequence is CAWSVRGHRKGYNEQFF. CDR3 bases: TGTGCCTGGAGTGTTAGGGGACACCGAAAAGGCTACAATGAGCAGTTCTTC.

The chain combines TRBV9 with TRBJ2-7; TRBD2 matches 9 bases. CDR3 length: 15 amino acids. V lost 4 bases to trimming and J lost 7 bases; unmatched junction nucleotides: 12. Germline V gene lookup returns CDR1 SGDLS and CDR2 YYNGEE. CDR3 residues: CASSLSGTSPKEQYF. The DNA for the CDR3 is TGTGCCAGCAGCCTCTCCGGGACTAGCCCGAAAGAGCAGTACTTC.

The chain couples TRBV25-1 to TRBJ1-4, with unresolved D. Trimming took off 6 bases at V and 7 bases at J, with 18 bases between the two ends. Germline values: CDR1 MGHDK, CDR2 SYGVNS. The CDR3 covers 15 residues. The CDR3 here is CASSPRLMVGEKLFF. The CDR3 DNA reads TGTGCCAGCAGCCCAAGGCTAATGGTCGGTGAAAAACTGTTTTTT.

The rearrangement uses TRBV6-6 and TRBJ1-6, with D maybe TRBD1 (5 bases). V lost 5 bases to trimming and J lost 8 bases, with 13 bases between them. CDR1 is MNHNY, CDR2 SVGAGI, per germline (reference sequence). This CDR3 region has 14 residues. CDR3 amino acids: CASSRVTGDSPLHF. The CDR3 region has the DNA TGTGCCAGCAGTAGGGTAACAGGAGATTCACCCCTCCACTTT.

The chain couples TRBV6-5 to TRBJ2-7, with 7 bases fitting TRBD1. This CDR3 is 15 amino acids long. The V and J ends lost 6 bases and 3 bases, in that order; junction bases with no gene match: 11. Germline CDR1 reads MNHEY; CDR2 reads SVGAGI. CDR3 DNA sequence: TGTGCCAGCAGGCTACTGACAGGGATGGACTACGAGCAGTACTTC. Translating gives CASRLLTGMDYEQYF.

The chain joins TRBV19 to TRBJ2-2, with a weak D call TRBD2 (6 bases). V dropped 5 bases and J dropped 3 bases, with 22 bases sitting between them. The length of the CDR3 is 18 residues. Germline V gene sequence: CDR1 LNHDA, CDR2 SQIVND (reference sequence). The CDR3 protein is CASSGTGIGGRYTGELFF. For the CDR3, the DNA is TGTGCCAGTAGTGGAACTGGTATCGGTGGGAGGTACACCGGGGAGCTGTTTTTT.

The chain recombines TRBV6-5 with TRBJ1-5; 7 positions match TRBD1. This CDR3 comprises 13 residues. Germline V gene data show CDR1 as MNHEY and CDR2 as SVGAGI. The J segment lost 6 bases and the V segment lost 6 bases, leaving 5 bases of the junction unmatched. The CDR3 here is CASSSDRAQPQHF. CDR3 bases: TGTGCCAGCAGCTCCGACAGGGCTCAGCCCCAGCATTTT.

The J gene is TRBJ1-6, the V gene TRBV4-3, with D uncertain. Trimming pared 1 base from V and 5 bases from J, leaving 3 bases between. Germline V gene data show CDR1 as LGHNA and CDR2 as YSLEER. CDR3 size: 13 residues. The CDR3 loop reads CASSQGDNSPLHF. As DNA, the CDR3 is TGCGCCAGCAGCCAAGGTGATAATTCACCCCTCCACTTT.

The rearrangement links TRBV19 to TRBJ2-7, with D possibly TRBD2 on 6 matching bases. V was pared by 2 bases and J by 5 bases, with 16 bases between. The CDR3 sequence is 15 residues long. Germline V gene sequence: CDR1 LNHDA, CDR2 SQIVND (reference sequence). CDR3 DNA sequence: TGTGCCAGTAGTATACGAGGAGGGAACCCCCACGAGCAGTACTTC. Encoded protein: CASSIRGGNPHEQYF.

The J gene is TRBJ1-2, the V gene TRBV30, with 7 bases that match TRBD1. Germline CDR1 is GTSNPN and CDR2 is SVGIG (reference sequence). The CDR3 length is 12 residues. V shed 4 bases, J shed 2 bases, and the junction held 1 base outside the gene matches. CDR3 sequence: CAWTTGNYGYTF. The CDR3 DNA reads as TGTGCCTGGACGACAGGGAACTATGGCTACACCTTC.

In this sample, this clone turned up a few times. The chain has TRBV5-5 and TRBJ1-1, with 9 nucleotides matching TRBD1. The CDR3 covers 12 residues. J lost 11 bases, V lost 4 bases, and 6 bases had no gene match. Per germline, CDR1 SGHKS and CDR2 YYEKEE (reference sequence). The DNA of the CDR3 is TGTGCCAGCAGCCCAATGGACAGGGGCGCTTTCTTT. Protein: CASSPMDRGAFF.

This clone has just a few counts. The chain carries TRBV28 and TRBJ2-2, with D possibly being TRBD1 or TRBD2 (5 bases each). Germline CDR1 is MDHEN and CDR2 is SYDVKM. Trimming removed 5 bases at V and 6 bases at J, with 13 bases between. The CDR3 runs to 14 residues. Written as DNA, the CDR3 is TGTGCCAGCAGTCCAGGGACGTACCCCGGGGAGCTGTTTTTT. Translated, it gives CASSPGTYPGELFF. The full variable domain, in which reference TRBV28 and TRBJ2-2 provide the parts outside the CDR3, is DVKVTQSSRYLVKRTGEKVFLECVQDMDHENMFWYRQDPGLGLRLIYFSYDVKMKEKGDIPEGYSVSREKKERFSLILESASTNQTSMYLCASSPGTYPGELFFGEGSRLTVL.

The V gene is TRBV11-1, the J gene TRBJ2-7; D is possibly TRBD1 (6 bases). This CDR3 has 14 residues. Germline CDR1 is SGHAT and CDR2 is FQDESV (reference sequence). Trimming removed 1 base from V and 5 bases from J, with 12 bases in between. CDR3 sequence: CASSLDRASHEQYF. DNA for the CDR3: TGTGCCAGCAGCTTAGACAGGGCCAGTCACGAGCAGTACTTC.

The genes are TRBV9 and TRBJ1-1; D is unresolved. The CDR3 has 13 amino acids. The germline V and J ends were trimmed by 4 bases and 0 bases, with 7 bases remaining between them. Per the germline V gene, CDR1 is SGDLS and CDR2 is YYNGEE. The CDR3 is CASSSTVNTEAFF. The CDR3 bases are TGTGCCAGCAGCTCAACAGTGAACACTGAAGCTTTCTTT.

This rearrangement joins TRBV7-4 to TRBJ2-7; 8 nucleotides match TRBD1. This CDR3 spans 15 amino acids. V lost 0 bases and J lost 2; bases outside the gene matches: 3. Germline CDR1 reads SGHVT; CDR2 reads SQSDAQ. DNA of the CDR3: TGTGCCAGCAGCTTAGCAGGACAGGGCACCTACGAGCAGTACTTC. This encodes CASSLAGQGTYEQYF.

The chain employs TRBV3-1 (or the pseudogene TRBV3-2) and TRBJ1-5; D unresolved. The V gene's germline CDR1 is LGHDT and CDR2 YNNKEL (reference sequence). The CDR3 sequence is 17 residues long. Trimming took off 2 bases at V and 2 bases at J, with 16 bases between the two ends. The CDR3 protein is CASSQMTPIFGNQPQHF. CDR3 coding DNA: TGTGCCAGCAGCCAAATGACTCCCATTTTTGGCAATCAGCCCCAGCATTTT.

The chain has TRBV3-1 (or the pseudogene TRBV3-2) and TRBJ2-2; D tentatively fits TRBD1 or TRBD2 (5 bases each). CDR1 and CDR2 (germline): LGHDT, YNNKEL (reference sequence). Trimming took off 0 bases at V and 7 bases at J, with 15 bases between the two ends. The CDR3 sequence is 16 residues long. CDR3 in amino acids: CASSQDSQGRNGELFF. In nucleotides, the CDR3 is TGTGCCAGCAGCCAAGATAGTCAGGGACGGAACGGGGAGCTGTTTTTT.

CDR3 DNA sequence: TGCGCCAGCAGTGACAGGGGGTATAGGGGGTATAATTCACCCCTCCACTTT. This codes for CASSDRGYRGYNSPLHF. The J gene is TRBJ1-6, the V gene TRBV10-2, with 7 bases fitting TRBD1. With 3 bases clipped from V and 4 bases from J, the junction kept 9 bases outside the gene matches. The germline CDR1 and CDR2 sequences are WSHSY and SAAADI. CDR3 length: 17 amino acids.

The rearrangement uses TRBV4-1 and TRBJ1-5; possible D gene TRBD1, 5 bases. V shed 4 bases and J shed 9 bases, with 16 bases lying between them. This CDR3 is built from 14 residues. Germline CDR1 is MGHRA and CDR2 is YSYEKL. The CDR3 nucleotides read TGCGCCAGCAGCCCGGGACCGATCCTTAGGCCCCAGCATTTT. Its protein product is CASSPGPILRPQHF.

CDR3 loop: CASRATLAKNIQYF. Here the CDR3 DNA reads TGTGCCAGCAGGGCGACACTAGCCAAAAACATTCAGTACTTC. The genes are TRBV6-5 and TRBJ2-4; no firm D call. V gave up 6 bases and J gave up 0 bases, with 9 bases separating them. In germline, CDR1 is MNHEY, CDR2 SVGAGI. The CDR3 length is 14 residues.

As for this clone: Compared with germline, one end of the junction differs, possibly owing to a read error. This chain uses TRBV20-1 with TRBJ2-7, with a possible D match to TRBD1 (6 bases). The CDR3 length is 11 residues. The germline V gene encodes CDR1 DFQATT and CDR2 SNEGSKA (reference sequence). Here the CDR3 reads CSARRLGDTRF. The CDR3 coding sequence is TGCAGTGCTAGACGCCTCGGGGACACTCGATTC.

This clone was counted between two and nine times. V and J are TRBV9 and TRBJ1-1; maybe TRBD1 (6 bases). The V and J ends lost 1 base and 0 bases respectively, with 16 bases between them. The germline gives CDR1 SGDLS, CDR2 YYNGEE. The CDR3 has 17 amino acids. CDR3 in amino acids: CASSVSPTGSLNTEAFF. CDR3 sequence (DNA): TGTGCCAGCAGCGTATCCCCCACAGGGTCGTTGAACACTGAAGCTTTCTTT. The variable domain in full, completed from reference TRBV9 and TRBJ1-1, reads DSGVTQTPKHLITATGQRVTLRCSPRSGDLSVYWYQQSLDQGLQFLIQYYNGEERAKGNILERFSAQQFPDLHSELNLSSLELGDSALYFCASSVSPTGSLNTEAFFGQGTRLTVV.

The CDR3 is CASSPFTQGNMNTEAFF. Here the CDR3 DNA reads TGTGCCAGCTCACCATTCACACAGGGAAACATGAACACTGAAGCTTTCTTT. The chain links TRBV18 to TRBJ1-1, with a weak D call TRBD1 (6 bases). Germline V CDR1 and CDR2: KGHSH, LQKENI. The CDR3 runs 17 residues. Trimming took 2 bases from V and 0 from J, leaving 16 bases between them.

The V and J genes are TRBV5-1 and TRBJ2-5; a weak D match, TRBD2 (6 bases). The CDR3 length is 14 residues. CDR1 SGHRS and CDR2 YFSETQ come from the germline V gene. Trimming left V 1 base short and J 3 bases short, with 10 bases between. The CDR3 region is CASSLLGTEETQYF. The DNA of the CDR3 is TGCGCCAGCAGCTTGCTCGGGACTGAAGAGACCCAGTACTTC.